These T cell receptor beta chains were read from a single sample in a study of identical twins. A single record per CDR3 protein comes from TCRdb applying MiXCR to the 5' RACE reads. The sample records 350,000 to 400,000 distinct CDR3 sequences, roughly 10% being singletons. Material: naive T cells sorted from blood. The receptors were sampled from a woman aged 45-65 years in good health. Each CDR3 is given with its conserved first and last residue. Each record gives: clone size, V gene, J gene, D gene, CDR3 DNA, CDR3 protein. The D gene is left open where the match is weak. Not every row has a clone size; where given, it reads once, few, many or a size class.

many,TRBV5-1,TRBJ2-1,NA,TGCGCCAGCAGCTTAATGGGCTCCTACAATGAGCAGTTCTTC,CASSLMGSYNEQFF
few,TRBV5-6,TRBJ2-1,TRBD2,TGTGCCAGCAGCTTGGGGTCGGGAGGGTACAATGAGCAGTTCTTC,CASSLGSGGYNEQFF
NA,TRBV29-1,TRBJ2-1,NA,TGCAGCGTTGCAGTAGATGAGCAGTTCTTC,CSVAVDEQFF
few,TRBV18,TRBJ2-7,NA,TGTGCCAGCTCACCATCGGTACAGGGCCTCGAGCAGTACTTC,CASSPSVQGLEQYF
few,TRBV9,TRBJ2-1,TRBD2,TGTGCCAGCAGCGATACGATACTAGCGGGGGGTGAGCAGTTCTTC,CASSDTILAGGEQFF
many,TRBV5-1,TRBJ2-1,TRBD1,TGCGCCAGCAGCATCCAGGGGGCGGGTAATGAGCAGTTCTTC,CASSIQGAGNEQFF
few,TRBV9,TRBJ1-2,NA,TGTGCCAGCAGCGTTAGCAGGGAAGCAAAGAACTATGGCTACACCTTC,CASSVSREAKNYGYTF
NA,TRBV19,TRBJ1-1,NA,TGTGCCAGTAGTAGGCGAGGGGATACCACTGAAGCTTTCTTT,CASSRRGDTTEAFF
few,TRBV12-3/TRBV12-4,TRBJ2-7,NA,TGTGCCAGCTCATATGGGGGCGAGCAGTACTTC,CASSYGGEQYF
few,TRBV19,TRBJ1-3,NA,TGTGCCAGTAGTATGATCTCCGGACAGATCCTCGGAAACACCATATATTTT,CASSMISGQILGNTIYF
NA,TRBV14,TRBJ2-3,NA,TGTGCCAGCAGCACACTTGGGCGGACAGATACGCAGTATTTT,CASSTLGRTDTQYF
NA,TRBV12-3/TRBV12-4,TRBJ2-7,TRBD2,TGTGCCAGCAGCTTCCTAGCGGGAGGGCGCAAGGACGAGCAGTACTTC,CASSFLAGGRKDEQYF
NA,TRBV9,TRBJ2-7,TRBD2,TGTGCCAGCAGCGTAGTGGCTAGCGGGTACGAGCAGTACTTC,CASSVVASGYEQYF
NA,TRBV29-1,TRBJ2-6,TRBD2,TGCAGCGCGACGACTAGCGGGAGATCTGGGGCCAACGTCCTGACTTTC,CSATTSGRSGANVLTF
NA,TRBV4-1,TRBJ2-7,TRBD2,TGCGCCAGCAGCCAAGCGAGCGGGAGAAACGACGAGCAGTACTTC,CASSQASGRNDEQYF
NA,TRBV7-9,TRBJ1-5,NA,TGTGCCAGCAGCTTAGTGGGGTGGGACCAGCCCCAGCATTTT,CASSLVGWDQPQHF
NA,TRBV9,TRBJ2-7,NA,TGTGCCAGCAGCGTAGGGGCAGGGCCAGGGTACGAGCAGTACTTC,CASSVGAGPGYEQYF
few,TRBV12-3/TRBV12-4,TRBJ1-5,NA,TGTGCCAGCACTCGAGGTAGCAATCAGCCCCAGCATTTT,CASTRGSNQPQHF
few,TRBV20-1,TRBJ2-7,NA,TGCAGTGCTAGAGATAGGGGACTCGGGGGCTCCTACGAGCAGTACTTC,CSARDRGLGGSYEQYF
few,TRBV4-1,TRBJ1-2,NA,TGCGCCAGCAGCCAAGATCAAGCGGGAAACTATGGCTACACCTTC,CASSQDQAGNYGYTF
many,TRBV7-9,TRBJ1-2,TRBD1,TGTGCCAGCAGCCAGGGACAGCGGGGCTACACCTTC,CASSQGQRGYTF
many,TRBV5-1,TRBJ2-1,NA,TGCGCCAGCAGCTTCCCATTGAGGGGGGGAGGGGACAATGAGCAGTTCTTC,CASSFPLRGGGDNEQFF
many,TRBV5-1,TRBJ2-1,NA,TGCGCCAGCAGCTTTGGGGGTACCTCCTACAATGAGCAGTTCTTC,CASSFGGTSYNEQFF
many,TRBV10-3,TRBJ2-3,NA,TGTGCCATCAGCGTAAGCACAGATACGCAGTATTTT,CAISVSTDTQYF
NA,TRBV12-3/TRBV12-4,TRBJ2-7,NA,TGTGCCAGCAGTTTCTGGCGTTACGAGCAGTACTTC,CASSFWRYEQYF
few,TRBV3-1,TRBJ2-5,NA,TGTGCCAGCAGCCAAGGCCCGACACCCCAAGAGACCCAGTACTTC,CASSQGPTPQETQYF
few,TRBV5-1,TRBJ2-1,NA,TGCGCCAGCAGGACCGGCGAGGGTGAGCAGTTCTTC,CASRTGEGEQFF
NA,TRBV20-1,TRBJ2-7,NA,TGCAGTGCTAGAAAGCCGAAGGTCGGAGGATACGAGCAGTACTTC,CSARKPKVGGYEQYF
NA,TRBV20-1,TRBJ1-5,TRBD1,TGCAGTGCTACTCCGGGACAGGGGCTTCAGCCCCAGCATTTT,CSATPGQGLQPQHF
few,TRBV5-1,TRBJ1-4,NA,TGCGCCAGCAGCCCCGGGCAATCTAATGAAAAACTGTTTTTT,CASSPGQSNEKLFF
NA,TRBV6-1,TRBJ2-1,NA,TGTGCCAGCAGTGAGGGCAGACGTCCGCTCTTC,CASSEGRRPLF
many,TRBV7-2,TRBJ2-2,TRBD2,TGTGCCAGCAGCTTAGGTCTTCCATCGGGGAGCGGGATCACCGGGGAGCTGTTTTTT,CASSLGLPSGSGITGELFF
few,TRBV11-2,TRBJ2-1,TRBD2,TGTGCCAGCAGAAGCCCCGGGACTAGCGGTTACAATGAGCAGTTCTTC,CASRSPGTSGYNEQFF
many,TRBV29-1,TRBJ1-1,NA,TGCAGCGTGCCGGACACCGTGAACACTGAAGCTTTCTTT,CSVPDTVNTEAFF